The rows below give T cell receptor beta chains drawn from one sample of a study of shared clonotypes between healthy human individuals. The method was immunoSEQ multiplex PCR; TCRdb's version includes in-frame clones alone and lacks a portion of them. The sample comprises about 2.4 million clones, 80% to 95% of which are singletons, and 0.36% rests with the top ten. Sequenced material: naive CD4+ T cells from PBMCs. The receptors shown here come from a young man in good health. Some clones in this sample may be carry-over from other donors' samples. CDR3s include the opening cysteine and the closing phenylalanine or tryptophan. D genes are given only for firm matches. Where a row states a size, it is once, few, many or the class of an expanded clone; other rows omit it.

j_gene | d_gene | abundance | v_gene | CDR3nt | CDR3aa
TRBJ2-7 | NA | NA | TRBV9 | TGTGCCAGCAGCCCCCGGGACAAGTACTACGAGCAGTACTTC | CASSPRDKYYEQYF
TRBJ1-1 | NA | NA | TRBV19 | TGTGCCAGTAGTATGACACTCGTGAACACTGAAGCTTTCTTT | CASSMTLVNTEAFF
TRBJ1-1 | NA | NA | TRBV30 | TGTGCCTGCCCAAAGGGCTGGGGAGGGACTGAAGCTTTCTTT | CACPKGWGGTEAFF
TRBJ1-5 | TRBD1 | NA | TRBV5-5 | TGTGCCAGCAGCCGGACAGGCGATCAGCCCCAGCATTTT | CASSRTGDQPQHF
TRBJ1-5 | NA | NA | TRBV19 | TGTGCCAGTAGTTTGATTTTAGGGACACCTAGCAATCAGCCCCAGCATTTT | CASSLILGTPSNQPQHF
TRBJ1-5 | NA | NA | TRBV18 | TGTGCCAGCTCACCAGGACTCGCGCATGATCGATCCCAGCATTTT | CASSPGLAHDRSQHF
TRBJ1-1 | TRBD1 | NA | TRBV19 | TGTGCCAGTAGGGGTGACAGGGAAAACACTGAAGCTTTCTTT | CASRGDRENTEAFF
TRBJ2-7 | TRBD2 | NA | TRBV5-1 | TGCGCCAGCAGCGAAAGCGGGAGCCCGTCCTACGAGCAGTACTTC | CASSESGSPSYEQYF
TRBJ2-5 | NA | NA | TRBV12-2 | TGTGCAAGTCGCTTAGTTTCTTTGGGACTAGCGGGTCTCCAAGAGACCCAGTACTTC | CASRLVSLGLAGLQETQYF
TRBJ2-2 | NA | NA | TRBV18 | TGTGCCAGCTCTCGAAGCCTATTTGCGAACACCGGGGAGCTGTTTTTT | CASSRSLFANTGELFF
TRBJ1-3 | NA | NA | TRBV20-1 | TGCAGTGCTAGATCAGGAAACACCATATATTTT | CSARSGNTIYF
TRBJ2-6 | NA | few | TRBV7-3 | TGTGCCAGCAGCTTACGAGGCTCTGGGGCCAACGTCCTGACTTTC | CASSLRGSGANVLTF
TRBJ2-1 | TRBD2 | NA | TRBV11-2 | TGTGCCAGCAGCTTGGCCCTAGCGGGGTACAATGAGCAGTTCTTC | CASSLALAGYNEQFF
TRBJ2-7 | TRBD1 | once | TRBV6-1 | TGTGCCAGCGGTAGGACAGGCGCCTCCTACGAGCAGTACTTC | CASGRTGASYEQYF
TRBJ1-1 | NA | NA | TRBV6-6 | TGTGCCAGCAGTTACTCGGGGGCCCGGAACACTGAAGCTTTCTTT | CASSYSGARNTEAFF
TRBJ2-1 | TRBD2 | NA | TRBV14 | TGTGCCAGCAGCAGGACTAGCGGGACCTACAATGAGCAGTTCTTC | CASSRTSGTYNEQFF